These 5 T cell receptor beta chains were sequenced from one sample in a study of cytomegalovirus exposure and HLA in healthy donors. The study ran its PCR with 60 Vbeta and 13 Jbeta primers. Clones were read by immunoSEQ multiplex PCR, and TCRdb kept only the in-frame ones, dropping some. This table has approximately 170,000 clones, 81% appearing once. What was sequenced was PBMCs. Receptor source: a man between 50 and 59 years old in good health and CMV-seropositive.

Note on this clone: Other DNA sequences in the sample encode the same CDR3. This chain connects TRBV20-1 to TRBJ2-7; TRBD2 matches at 7 bases. V lost 3 bases and J lost 4; bases outside the gene matches: 0. The CDR3 has 11 amino acids. CDR1 is DFQATT, CDR2 SNEGSKA, per germline (reference sequence). This CDR3 is CSARRGYEQYF. CDR3 DNA: TGCAGTGCTAGGCGGGGGTACGAGCAGTACTTC.

The V and J genes are TRBV6-5 and TRBJ1-2; D is perhaps TRBD1 (5 bases). V was clipped by 2 bases and J by 0 bases, with 13 bases between them. Germline V gene sequence: CDR1 MNHEY, CDR2 SVGAGI. The CDR3 consists of 16 residues. CDR3 in amino acids: CASSYLGTKANYGYTF. As DNA, the CDR3 is TGTGCCAGCAGTTACCTCGGGACTAAAGCTAACTATGGCTACACCTTC.

The V call is TRBV2, the J call TRBJ2-1, with D possibly matching TRBD2 (5 bases). The germline V gene encodes CDR1 SNHLY and CDR2 FYNNEI. The CDR3 consists of 12 residues. The V end lost 2 bases, the J end lost 10 bases, and 9 bases lay between the germline ends. Here the CDR3 DNA reads TGTGCCAGCAGTGAAAGGACTCCCGAGCAGTTCTTC. Translating gives CASSERTPEQFF.

This sequence joins TRBV4-2 and TRBJ1-2; unclear D gene. This CDR3 region has 14 residues. V dropped 4 bases and J dropped 6 bases, with 15 bases sitting between them. Germline loops: CDR1 LGHNA, CDR2 YNFKEQ. The CDR3 region is CASSPGLTTDGYTF. The CDR3 DNA follows: TGTGCCAGCAGCCCAGGATTGACGACCGATGGCTACACCTTC.

The rearrangement uses TRBV27 and TRBJ2-2; the D gene is possibly TRBD2 (6 bases). The CDR3 totals 16 residues. The V gene lost 3 bases and the J gene lost 5 bases, with 16 bases spanning the gap. The germline V gene encodes CDR1 MNHEY and CDR2 SMNVEV (reference sequence). CDR3 nucleotides: TGTGCCAGCAGTTTCTCGTATTTCGGGGGTACCGGGGAGCTGTTTTTT. Translated, it gives CASSFSYFGGTGELFF.